This entry concerns a single T cell receptor (beta chain). Antigen unknown. The data belong to a study of T cell responses to AZD1222 COVID-19 vaccine. Study-level results: Only a handful of AZD1222 recipients, about six in all, had baseline seropositivity. Without day 14 samples, only post-peak T cell repertoires were studied. Spike-wide vaccine-associated CD4 TCRs dominated at 160-218 and 743-854.

The CDR3 runs to 14 residues. CDR1 is MDHEN, CDR2 SYDVKM, per germline. With 8 bases removed from V and 1 base from J, the gap between germline ends came to 12 bases. Clones were read by immunoSEQ multiplex PCR, and TCRdb kept only the in-frame ones, dropping some. The table lists fewer than 100,000 clones, about 88% of them singletons. Sequences were derived from peripheral blood, sampled on day 0 of AZD1222 vaccination. The rearrangement links TRBV28 to TRBJ2-1; tentatively, D is TRBD2 (6 bases). This receptor was identified in an adult in good health. The CDR3 DNA sequence: TGTGCCAGCGTTCGGGGACTTTCCTACAATGAGCAGTTCTTC. Amino acid sequence: CASVRGLSYNEQFF.